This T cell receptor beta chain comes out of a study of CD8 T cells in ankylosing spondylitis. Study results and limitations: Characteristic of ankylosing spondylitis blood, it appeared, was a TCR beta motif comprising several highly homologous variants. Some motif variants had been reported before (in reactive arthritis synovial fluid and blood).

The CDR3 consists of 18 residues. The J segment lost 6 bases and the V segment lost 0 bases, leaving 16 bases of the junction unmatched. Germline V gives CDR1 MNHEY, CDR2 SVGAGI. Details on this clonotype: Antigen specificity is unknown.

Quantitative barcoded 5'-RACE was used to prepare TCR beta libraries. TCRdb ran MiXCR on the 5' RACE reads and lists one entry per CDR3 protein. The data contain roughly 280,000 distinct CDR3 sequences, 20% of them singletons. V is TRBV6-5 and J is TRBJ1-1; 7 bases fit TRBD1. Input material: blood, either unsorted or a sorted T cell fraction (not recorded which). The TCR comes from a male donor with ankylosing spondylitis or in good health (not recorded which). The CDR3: CASSYSTRGRDGRPEAFF. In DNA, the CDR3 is TGTGCCAGCAGTTACTCGACAAGGGGGCGAGATGGGAGGCCTGAAGCTTTCTTT.